Sequencing of this TCR beta chain was carried out in a study of glioma-infiltrating T cells. Study-wide points: CDR3 overlap between tissue and blood was very small.

This clonotype appeared many times. What it binds is unknown. The iRepertoire nested amplicon-rescue multiplex PCR amplified TCR alpha and beta CDR3s from RNA. One-step reverse transcription and amplification started from about 100-400 ng of tissue mRNA or PBMC total RNA. TCRdb called the multiplex PCR reads again in MiXCR, with one record for every CDR3 protein. The repertoire holds approximately 110,000 distinct CDR3 sequences, with approximately 23% as singletons. Sequencing input: glioma tissue, nonneoplastic brain tissue, or PBMCs (not recorded which). The sequence derives from a human donor with low-grade glioma or glioblastoma, undergoing nonglioma brain surgery, or in good health (not recorded which).

CDR3 sequence (DNA): TGTGCCATCAGTGGGTCTTCGGCGGGACGCTCCTACGAGCAGTACTTC. Translated: CAISGSSAGRSYEQYF. This chain uses TRBV10-3 with TRBJ2-7; possible D gene TRBD2, 6 bases. Deletions cut 4 bases from V and 0 bases from J, with 16 bases between. The V gene's germline CDR1 is ENHRY and CDR2 SYGVKD. The CDR3 extends over 16 amino acids.